The rows below give T cell receptor beta chains drawn from one sample of a study of blood T cell repertoires in COVID-19. The assay was immunoSEQ multiplex PCR, and TCRdb's table has in-frame clones only and misses some. The repertoire holds about 88,000 clones, with around 91% as singletons. Material for sequencing was peripheral blood. All receptors derive from a man between 18 and 29 years old with COVID-19, enrolled during active disease. Each CDR3 is given with its conserved first and last residue. A D gene is named only where the DNA matches it firmly. Expanded clones are given a class, and other clones once, few, many or no size at all.

clone_size: .
v_call: TRBV18
j_call: TRBJ2-2
d_call: .
cdr3_nt: TGTGCCAGCTCACCACCGGAGAAGGCGGCTTACACCGGGGAGCTGTTTTTT
cdr3_aa: CASSPPEKAAYTGELFF

clone_size: .
v_call: TRBV21-1
j_call: TRBJ2-1
d_call: .
cdr3_nt: TGTGCCAGCAGCAAAGAACTAGCGGGAAGCAATGAGCAGTTCTTC
cdr3_aa: CASSKELAGSNEQFF

clone_size: .
v_call: TRBV11-2
j_call: TRBJ1-1
d_call: .
cdr3_nt: TGTGCCAGCAGCTTAGCACAGAATGAAGCTTTCTTT
cdr3_aa: CASSLAQNEAFF

clone_size: .
v_call: TRBV7-6
j_call: TRBJ2-7
d_call: TRBD1
cdr3_nt: TGTGCCAGCAGCTTAGCGGGACAGGGGGCTACCTACGAGCAGTACTTC
cdr3_aa: CASSLAGQGATYEQYF

clone_size: .
v_call: TRBV6-2/TRBV6-3
j_call: TRBJ2-7
d_call: TRBD1
cdr3_nt: TGTGCCAGCAGTTACTCGAGGGCCGGAACGCAGGGGGCCTACGAGCAGTACTTC
cdr3_aa: CASSYSRAGTQGAYEQYF

clone_size: .
v_call: TRBV9
j_call: TRBJ1-1
d_call: .
cdr3_nt: TGTGCCAGCAGCGTTCTAAGCGGACGGCAGAACACTGAAGCTTTCTTT
cdr3_aa: CASSVLSGRQNTEAFF

clone_size: .
v_call: TRBV3-1/TRBV3-2
j_call: TRBJ2-1
d_call: TRBD2
cdr3_nt: TGTGCCAGCAGCCAGGGCGGGAGAGGGGCCTACAATGAGCAGTTCTTC
cdr3_aa: CASSQGGRGAYNEQFF

clone_size: few
v_call: TRBV7-9
j_call: TRBJ2-7
d_call: TRBD1
cdr3_nt: TGTGCCAGCAGCAGTGACAGGGCAGGAACCTACGAGCAGTACTTC
cdr3_aa: CASSSDRAGTYEQYF

clone_size: .
v_call: TRBV4-2
j_call: TRBJ2-1
d_call: TRBD2
cdr3_nt: TGTGCCAGCAGCCCGAGCGGGGACAATGAGCAGTTCTTC
cdr3_aa: CASSPSGDNEQFF

clone_size: .
v_call: TRBV7-8
j_call: TRBJ2-7
d_call: TRBD2
cdr3_nt: TGTGCCAGCAGCTTAGCTACTAGCGTTACCTACGAGCAGTACTTC
cdr3_aa: CASSLATSVTYEQYF

clone_size: .
v_call: TRBV19
j_call: TRBJ1-2
d_call: .
cdr3_nt: TGTGCCAGTAGGGTAACAGGGTCAAGCTATGGCTACACCTTC
cdr3_aa: CASRVTGSSYGYTF

clone_size: .
v_call: TRBV7-2
j_call: TRBJ2-3
d_call: .
cdr3_nt: TGTGCCAGCAGCTCCGTCCTAGTGGCAGATACGCAGTATTTT
cdr3_aa: CASSSVLVADTQYF

clone_size: .
v_call: TRBV28
j_call: TRBJ1-5
d_call: .
cdr3_nt: TGTGCCAGCAGTCGACAGTCATCAGGCAATCAGCCCCAGCATTTT
cdr3_aa: CASSRQSSGNQPQHF

clone_size: few
v_call: TRBV15
j_call: TRBJ2-2
d_call: TRBD2
cdr3_nt: TGTGCCACCAGCAGAGGGGGGGGTTTGGTTAACACCGGGGAGCTGTTTTTT
cdr3_aa: CATSRGGGLVNTGELFF

clone_size: .
v_call: TRBV28
j_call: TRBJ1-1
d_call: TRBD1
cdr3_nt: TGTGCCAGCAGTTCTCGGACAGGGGAGAACACTGAAGCTTTCTTT
cdr3_aa: CASSSRTGENTEAFF

clone_size: once
v_call: TRBV5-1
j_call: TRBJ2-1
d_call: .
cdr3_nt: TGCGCCAGCAGCTTGACCTGGCCTGAGCAGTTCTTC
cdr3_aa: CASSLTWPEQFF

clone_size: .
v_call: TRBV11-3
j_call: TRBJ2-1
d_call: .
cdr3_nt: TGTGCCAGCAGCTCCTATGGGGCGGGGTACAATGAGCAGTTCTTC
cdr3_aa: CASSSYGAGYNEQFF

clone_size: .
v_call: TRBV9
j_call: TRBJ2-7
d_call: .
cdr3_nt: TGTGCCAGCAGCTACCGGGACATTGGGTACGAGCAGTACTTC
cdr3_aa: CASSYRDIGYEQYF

clone_size: .
v_call: TRBV7-6
j_call: TRBJ2-1
d_call: TRBD1
cdr3_nt: TGTGCCAGCAGCTCGGGGCAGGGGGTCTACAATGAGCAGTTCTTC
cdr3_aa: CASSSGQGVYNEQFF

clone_size: once
v_call: TRBV28
j_call: TRBJ2-1
d_call: TRBD2
cdr3_nt: TGTGCCAGCAGTTTACCCGGGAGGACATATGAGCAGTTCTTC
cdr3_aa: CASSLPGRTYEQFF

clone_size: .
v_call: TRBV27
j_call: TRBJ2-2
d_call: .
cdr3_nt: TGTGCCAGCAGTTTATCACCGGGGTCCCTACGGACCGGGGAGCTGTTTTTT
cdr3_aa: CASSLSPGSLRTGELFF

clone_size: once
v_call: TRBV7-3
j_call: TRBJ2-1
d_call: .
cdr3_nt: TGTGCCAGCAGCTTAAATAGGCAGGGTCACAATGAGCAGTTCTTC
cdr3_aa: CASSLNRQGHNEQFF

clone_size: .
v_call: TRBV28
j_call: TRBJ1-1
d_call: TRBD1
cdr3_nt: TGTGCCAGCAGTCTCCACAGGGGAATGATCACTGAAGCTTTCTTT
cdr3_aa: CASSLHRGMITEAFF

clone_size: .
v_call: TRBV7-9
j_call: TRBJ2-7
d_call: TRBD1
cdr3_nt: TGTGCCAGCAGCTTTCCCCTCTTACCGGGACAGGGGTATTACGAGCAGTACTTC
cdr3_aa: CASSFPLLPGQGYYEQYF

clone_size: once
v_call: TRBV24-1
j_call: TRBJ2-7
d_call: .
cdr3_nt: TGTGCCACCAGAAGAAGGGGCTCCTACGAGCAGTACTTC
cdr3_aa: CATRRRGSYEQYF

clone_size: .
v_call: TRBV15
j_call: TRBJ2-5
d_call: TRBD1
cdr3_nt: TGTGCCACCAGCAGAGACCCGGGACAGAAAGAGACCCAGTACTTC
cdr3_aa: CATSRDPGQKETQYF

clone_size: .
v_call: TRBV5-1
j_call: TRBJ2-1
d_call: TRBD2
cdr3_nt: TGCGCCAGCAGCTTAGCGGGACGCCTCCGGTACAATGAGCAGTTCTTC
cdr3_aa: CASSLAGRLRYNEQFF

clone_size: .
v_call: TRBV7-8
j_call: TRBJ2-7
d_call: .
cdr3_nt: TGTGCCAGCAGCCTTTGGCCATGGACTGACCGAGTCGGGCAGTACTTC
cdr3_aa: CASSLWPWTDRVGQYF